A single T cell receptor (beta chain) is shown here with its context. Its antigen is unknown. The V and J ends lost 3 bases and 9 bases, in that order; junction bases with no gene match: 4. CDR1 and CDR2 from the germline V gene are MNHEY and SMNVEV (reference sequence). This CDR3 has 14 residues. The primer mix had 60 Vbeta and 13 Jbeta primers. Per the original methods: Later, an analysis found 80 million or so unique TCR beta chains, and about 10 million of these were shared. Method: immunoSEQ multiplex PCR; TCRdb's copy keeps in-frame clones and lacks some. That table furnishes V, J and clone size, whereas the DNA furnished D and trimming. The sample has some 180,000 clones; over 70% are singletons. This specimen belongs to a study of cytomegalovirus exposure and HLA in healthy donors. Whole-study findings and limits: Cytomegalovirus status, reportedly, was diagnosed with high specificity and sensitivity by the classifier. Reportedly, TCR beta sequences accurately predicted HLA-A and HLA-B alleles in most subjects.

This TCR was sampled from a male donor in good health and CMV-seronegative. The chain joins TRBV27 to TRBJ1-6; 8 positions agree with TRBD1. The sequenced material came from PBMCs. The CDR3 loop is CASSFGRGPSPLHF. The CDR3 DNA follows: TGTGCCAGCAGTTTCGGCAGGGGGCCTTCACCCCTCCACTTT.